The rows below give T cell receptor beta chains drawn from one sample of a study of blood T cell repertoires in COVID-19. Clones were read by immunoSEQ multiplex PCR, and TCRdb kept only the in-frame ones, dropping some. The top ten hold under 6% of the sample, which has tens of thousands of clones, 85% seen once. The specimen was peripheral blood. The receptors here all came from a man between 65 and 85 years old with acute or convalescent COVID-19. The conserved cysteine and the conserved F or W are not part of the CDR3 here. Only some rows state a clone size, as once, few, many or a class for expanded clones.

V	size	J	CDR3
TRBV7-3	-	TRBJ2-7	ASSPGHNSYEQY
TRBV5-1	-	TRBJ1-6	ASSPGTFLSSYNSPLH
TRBV25-1	-	TRBJ1-2	ASSVGTAGFYGYT
TRBV7-8	-	TRBJ2-7	ASSLGTGLAAEQY
TRBV10-3	-	TRBJ1-1	AISVGQGSVTEAF
TRBV2	-	TRBJ2-5	ASSGLAGGLETQY
TRBV29-1	-	TRBJ1-2	SVRIPGGPLNYGYT
TRBV6-1	-	TRBJ1-2	ASSERIGGGYGYT
TRBV23-1	-	TRBJ1-2	ASSPRDSPNYGYT
TRBV28	-	TRBJ2-7	ASSSGQGYEQY
TRBV5-6	-	TRBJ1-2	ASSPDLRQGGGGYT
TRBV5-1	-	TRBJ1-2	ASSLAGIDGYT
TRBV21-1	-	TRBJ2-6	ASSKPGLAGAGANVLT
TRBV5-8	-	TRBJ2-6	ASSLTFSGANVLT
TRBV5-5	-	TRBJ1-5	ASSQRTDQAQH
TRBV27	few	TRBJ1-6	ASSYEKGQGDSPLH
TRBV11-2	-	TRBJ1-1	ASSPRGQGRESTEAF
TRBV7-9	once	TRBJ1-4	ASSLVKGLGNEKLF
TRBV2	-	TRBJ2-1	ASRGEYSYNEQF
TRBV5-1	-	TRBJ2-3	ASSLRTGGADTQY
TRBV7-9	-	TRBJ1-2	ASSRGTGGGYT
TRBV10-3	-	TRBJ2-7	AISESPGAPYEQY
TRBV5-1	-	TRBJ2-1	ASSLGTGSYNEQF
TRBV3-1/TRBV3-2	-	TRBJ2-7	ASSQGRGGSYEQY
TRBV18	-	TRBJ2-3	ASSPQGEDTQY
TRBV10-3	-	TRBJ2-4	AISESLAKNIQY
TRBV3-1/TRBV3-2	-	TRBJ1-3	ASSYEGRSGNTIY
TRBV10-3	-	TRBJ1-2	AISNRGSNYGYT
TRBV5-1	few	TRBJ2-7	ASSPGQGADEQY
TRBV6-6	-	TRBJ2-1	ASSPAQVSYNEQF
TRBV5-4	-	TRBJ2-1	ASSFRSGDEQF
TRBV3-1/TRBV3-2	-	TRBJ1-6	ASSQDSGVSYNSPLH
TRBV19	-	TRBJ1-6	ASSTRTGGSSYNSPLH
TRBV3-1/TRBV3-2	once	TRBJ1-2	ASSQDLAGLNYGYT
TRBV15	-	TRBJ2-5	ATSRPLGPPSGTQY
TRBV6-5	-	TRBJ2-1	ASSSRYNEQF
TRBV18	-	TRBJ1-2	ASSPDGDYGYT
TRBV19	-	TRBJ1-4	ASSTSATNEKLF
TRBV5-4	once	TRBJ2-1	ASSSPTHNEQF
TRBV6-5	once	TRBJ1-5	ASSPRLGDNQPQH
TRBV7-3	-	TRBJ2-5	ASSPSGGAMETQY
TRBV28	-	TRBJ1-1	ASSPGGGRGRTEAF
TRBV2	once	TRBJ1-2	ASSEWQGNYGYT
TRBV6-5	few	TRBJ1-1	ASSYGVGALMTEAF
TRBV7-3	-	TRBJ1-1	ASSPRDRGTEAF
TRBV2	-	TRBJ2-1	ASSADNEQF
TRBV6-1	-	TRBJ1-2	ASSEGFRDYGYT
TRBV27	-	TRBJ1-5	ASTVGTGASSNQPQH
TRBV27	-	TRBJ2-1	ASSTGLPPNEQF
TRBV7-9	-	TRBJ1-4	ASSSRQTNEKLF
TRBV5-1	-	TRBJ2-7	ASSSYRGPAYEQY
TRBV5-1	-	TRBJ2-7	ASSLVAGANYEQY
TRBV3-1/TRBV3-2	once	TRBJ2-1	ASSQARYNEQF
TRBV3-1/TRBV3-2	-	TRBJ1-6	ASSPWTALSPLH
TRBV4-1	-	TRBJ2-5	ASSHRGGGHLGTQY
TRBV29-1	once	TRBJ2-7	SVGQGWFGYEQY
TRBV7-3	-	TRBJ2-3	ASSLGTGTDTQY
TRBV5-1	-	TRBJ2-6	ASSLGAGANVLT
TRBV7-9	-	TRBJ1-1	ASSLGGGTEAF
TRBV18	-	TRBJ1-6	ASSPLPDWGVGSPLH